Listed below are T cell receptor beta chains from one sample, sequenced in a study of shared clonotypes between healthy human individuals. The protocol was immunoSEQ multiplex PCR, while the TCRdb copy is restricted to in-frame clones and leaves out a portion. The sample includes a few million clones, about 92% of them seen just once. Sequencing was done on a sample of naive CD4+ T cells sorted from blood. These receptors came from a man younger than 35 in good health. The CDR3 runs from the conserved cysteine through the conserved F or W. The D gene is left open where the match is weak. Size values are once, few and many counts, or a class for expanded clones, and some rows have none.

V gene: TRBV9
clone size: once
J gene: TRBJ2-2
D gene: -
CDR3 DNA: TGTGCCAGCAGCTTCCGACTAGGGACGAACACCGGGGAGCTGTTTTTT
CDR3 protein: CASSFRLGTNTGELFF

V gene: TRBV5-1
clone size: few
J gene: TRBJ1-1
D gene: -
CDR3 DNA: TGCGCCAGCAGCTTGGGACAGGCCCTCCCAAACACTGAAGCTTTCTTT
CDR3 protein: CASSLGQALPNTEAFF

V gene: TRBV27
clone size: few
J gene: TRBJ1-5
D gene: -
CDR3 DNA: TGTGCCAGCAGTTTAGGGTTCGGTCAGCCCCAGCATTTT
CDR3 protein: CASSLGFGQPQHF

V gene: TRBV5-1
clone size: -
J gene: TRBJ2-1
D gene: TRBD2
CDR3 DNA: TGCGCCAGCAGCTTAAGGACTAGCGGGGACAATGAGCAGTTCTTC
CDR3 protein: CASSLRTSGDNEQFF

V gene: TRBV5-1
clone size: -
J gene: TRBJ2-3
D gene: TRBD1
CDR3 DNA: TGCGCCAGCAGCTGGGGGACAGGGGGACCAGATACGCAGTATTTT
CDR3 protein: CASSWGTGGPDTQYF

V gene: TRBV6-4
clone size: once
J gene: TRBJ2-3
D gene: -
CDR3 DNA: TGTGCCAGCAGTGGAGGTAAGCGGGCCAGCACAGATACGCAGTATTTT
CDR3 protein: CASSGGKRASTDTQYF

V gene: TRBV7-6
clone size: -
J gene: TRBJ2-5
D gene: -
CDR3 DNA: TGTGCCAGCAGCCCTGACGGGACCCAGTACTTC
CDR3 protein: CASSPDGTQYF

V gene: TRBV28
clone size: -
J gene: TRBJ1-1
D gene: -
CDR3 DNA: TGTGCCAGCACCACAGGGAGAGAAACTGAAGCTTTCTTT
CDR3 protein: CASTTGRETEAFF

V gene: TRBV6-5
clone size: -
J gene: TRBJ1-2
D gene: -
CDR3 DNA: TGTGCCAGCAGTTACTCGAGCCAATACTATGGCTACACCTTC
CDR3 protein: CASSYSSQYYGYTF

V gene: TRBV4-2
clone size: -
J gene: TRBJ1-2
D gene: -
CDR3 DNA: TGTGCCAGCAGCCAAGATGGGGACTGGCAGGCCTATGGCTACACCTTC
CDR3 protein: CASSQDGDWQAYGYTF

V gene: TRBV10-3
clone size: -
J gene: TRBJ1-2
D gene: -
CDR3 DNA: TGTGCCATCAGCAAGACGGATAACTATGGCTACACCTTC
CDR3 protein: CAISKTDNYGYTF

V gene: TRBV10-1
clone size: few
J gene: TRBJ1-1
D gene: -
CDR3 DNA: TGCGCCAGCAGTGAAAAGGGGAACACTGAAGCTTTCTTT
CDR3 protein: CASSEKGNTEAFF

V gene: TRBV4-3
clone size: once
J gene: TRBJ2-1
D gene: -
CDR3 DNA: TGCGCCAGCAGCCAAGAGCTGGCGGGGAGCTCCTACAATGAGCAGTTCTTC
CDR3 protein: CASSQELAGSSYNEQFF

V gene: TRBV5-4
clone size: -
J gene: TRBJ1-6
D gene: -
CDR3 DNA: TGTGCCAGCAGCTTGGCGCTCAGCTCCTATAATTCACCCCTCCACTTT
CDR3 protein: CASSLALSSYNSPLHF

V gene: TRBV7-2
clone size: once
J gene: TRBJ2-5
D gene: -
CDR3 DNA: TGTGCCAGCAGCTTAGCGTCGGTCCTGGCCCGGGAGACCCAGTACTTC
CDR3 protein: CASSLASVLARETQYF

V gene: TRBV9
clone size: -
J gene: TRBJ2-2
D gene: -
CDR3 DNA: TGTGCCAGCAGCGCCAGACTAGACTCCGGGGAGCTGTTTTTT
CDR3 protein: CASSARLDSGELFF

V gene: TRBV28
clone size: -
J gene: TRBJ2-3
D gene: TRBD1
CDR3 DNA: TGTGCCAGCAGTTTAGACGGACAGGGTTACACAGATACGCAGTATTTT
CDR3 protein: CASSLDGQGYTDTQYF

V gene: TRBV5-1
clone size: -
J gene: TRBJ2-7
D gene: TRBD1
CDR3 DNA: TGCGCCAGCAGCTATCGGGGGACAGGGGATTACGAGCAGTACTTC
CDR3 protein: CASSYRGTGDYEQYF

V gene: TRBV19
clone size: -
J gene: TRBJ2-7
D gene: TRBD2
CDR3 DNA: TGTGCCAGTAGTATCCGAGTCCCGGGACTATACTACGAGCAGTACTTC
CDR3 protein: CASSIRVPGLYYEQYF

V gene: TRBV5-5
clone size: -
J gene: TRBJ1-2
D gene: -
CDR3 DNA: TGTGCCAGCAGCTTGGGAGGAGGGGTAGGCTACACCTTC
CDR3 protein: CASSLGGGVGYTF

V gene: TRBV19
clone size: -
J gene: TRBJ1-2
D gene: -
CDR3 DNA: TGTGCCAGTAGTACCGTTACAGTGACCTATGGCTACACCTTC
CDR3 protein: CASSTVTVTYGYTF

V gene: TRBV4-2
clone size: -
J gene: TRBJ1-3
D gene: TRBD1
CDR3 DNA: TGTGCCAGCAGCCAAGGACAGGGGGCCTCTGGAAACACCATATATTTT
CDR3 protein: CASSQGQGASGNTIYF

V gene: TRBV27
clone size: -
J gene: TRBJ1-5
D gene: TRBD1
CDR3 DNA: TGTGCCAGCAGTTCCGCCGGGACAGGGAGCAATCAGCCCCAGCATTTT
CDR3 protein: CASSSAGTGSNQPQHF

V gene: TRBV2
clone size: few
J gene: TRBJ1-1
D gene: -
CDR3 DNA: TGTGCCAGCAGTTCGCTCCGCGGAGCTTTCTTT
CDR3 protein: CASSSLRGAFF

V gene: TRBV14
clone size: -
J gene: TRBJ2-7
D gene: -
CDR3 DNA: TGTGCCAGCAGCCAAGGGGGAAGCGGCCTCACCTACGAGCAGTACTTC
CDR3 protein: CASSQGGSGLTYEQYF

V gene: TRBV2
clone size: -
J gene: TRBJ1-5
D gene: -
CDR3 DNA: TGTGCCAGCACAGGGGAAGCTCAGCCCCAGCATTTT
CDR3 protein: CASTGEAQPQHF

V gene: TRBV10-2
clone size: once
J gene: TRBJ2-7
D gene: -
CDR3 DNA: TGCGCCAGCAGTCCCGCGGGACACTACGAGCAGTACTTC
CDR3 protein: CASSPAGHYEQYF

V gene: TRBV27
clone size: -
J gene: TRBJ2-1
D gene: -
CDR3 DNA: TGTGCCAGCAACTTAGGGAGCTCCTACAATGAGCAGTTCTTC
CDR3 protein: CASNLGSSYNEQFF

V gene: TRBV25-1
clone size: -
J gene: TRBJ2-1
D gene: TRBD1
CDR3 DNA: TGTGCCAGCACTGAAAGGACAGGAGGTTTTGAGCAGTTCTTC
CDR3 protein: CASTERTGGFEQFF

V gene: TRBV4-1
clone size: -
J gene: TRBJ1-6
D gene: -
CDR3 DNA: TGCGCCAGCAGCCAGTTACCAGGGGTTTCACCCCTCCACTTT
CDR3 protein: CASSQLPGVSPLHF

V gene: TRBV5-4
clone size: -
J gene: TRBJ2-5
D gene: -
CDR3 DNA: TGTGCCAGCAGCCTTACAGGGTTCCAAGAGACCCAGTACTTC
CDR3 protein: CASSLTGFQETQYF

V gene: TRBV2
clone size: -
J gene: TRBJ2-3
D gene: -
CDR3 DNA: TGTGCCAGCAGTGAAGACAGGGCCACAGATACGCAGTATTTT
CDR3 protein: CASSEDRATDTQYF

V gene: TRBV28
clone size: -
J gene: TRBJ1-5
D gene: TRBD1
CDR3 DNA: TGTGCCAGCAGTTCCATGGACAGGCAGCATCAGCCCCAGCATTTT
CDR3 protein: CASSSMDRQHQPQHF

V gene: TRBV5-1
clone size: -
J gene: TRBJ2-7
D gene: TRBD2
CDR3 DNA: TGCGCCAGCAGCTTGGGGAGCGCGGGGGGACCCTACGAGCAGTACTTC
CDR3 protein: CASSLGSAGGPYEQYF

V gene: TRBV10-3
clone size: -
J gene: TRBJ2-7
D gene: TRBD2
CDR3 DNA: TGTGCCATCAGTGGGATCGGGGGGTTGCTATCCTACGAGCAGTACTTC
CDR3 protein: CAISGIGGLLSYEQYF

V gene: TRBV4-2
clone size: -
J gene: TRBJ2-3
D gene: -
CDR3 DNA: TGTGCCAGCAGCCAAGTGGTTCTCAGTGGGATAAGGACAGATACGCAGTATTTT
CDR3 protein: CASSQVVLSGIRTDTQYF

V gene: TRBV7-8
clone size: few
J gene: TRBJ1-2
D gene: -
CDR3 DNA: TGTGCCAGCAGTTCTTTGGGGAACTATGGCTACACCTTC
CDR3 protein: CASSSLGNYGYTF

V gene: TRBV29-1
clone size: -
J gene: TRBJ2-5
D gene: -
CDR3 DNA: TGCAGCGTGGGAGGTCGGGGGTGGGAGACCCAGTACTTC
CDR3 protein: CSVGGRGWETQYF

V gene: TRBV6-5
clone size: -
J gene: TRBJ2-2
D gene: TRBD2
CDR3 DNA: TGTGCCAGCAGTCCCGCGGGGGGGCACACCGGGGAGCTGTTTTTT
CDR3 protein: CASSPAGGHTGELFF

V gene: TRBV2
clone size: -
J gene: TRBJ1-3
D gene: TRBD1
CDR3 DNA: TGTGCCAGCAGTGAAGCAGGCAGGGGGGTCGCTGGAAACACCATATATTTT
CDR3 protein: CASSEAGRGVAGNTIYF

V gene: TRBV7-4
clone size: -
J gene: TRBJ2-3
D gene: TRBD1
CDR3 DNA: TGTGCCAGCAGCCAGGGGGCGGGATGCACAGATACGCAGTATTTT
CDR3 protein: CASSQGAGCTDTQYF

V gene: TRBV7-9
clone size: -
J gene: TRBJ1-5
D gene: -
CDR3 DNA: TGTGCCAGCAGCTTAGACCGCCCGGGGGCCCCGCCCCAGCATTTT
CDR3 protein: CASSLDRPGAPPQHF

V gene: TRBV28
clone size: -
J gene: TRBJ2-1
D gene: TRBD1
CDR3 DNA: TGTGCCAGCAGTCCGGGACAGGGGATTCATAAGCAGTTCTTC
CDR3 protein: CASSPGQGIHKQFF

V gene: TRBV5-1
clone size: -
J gene: TRBJ2-3
D gene: -
CDR3 DNA: TGCGCCAGCAGCTTGGCCCGGGATACAGATACGCAGTATTTT
CDR3 protein: CASSLARDTDTQYF

V gene: TRBV19
clone size: -
J gene: TRBJ2-6
D gene: -
CDR3 DNA: TGTGCCAGTAAGGATGTGGGGGTAACTGGGGCCAACGTCCTGACTTTC
CDR3 protein: CASKDVGVTGANVLTF

V gene: TRBV11-2
clone size: -
J gene: TRBJ2-1
D gene: -
CDR3 DNA: TGTGCCAGCAGTTCGGAACAGAGCTCCTACAATGAGCAGTTCTTC
CDR3 protein: CASSSEQSSYNEQFF

V gene: TRBV21-1
clone size: -
J gene: TRBJ2-1
D gene: -
CDR3 DNA: TGTGCCAGCAGAGCCGGGACAGGGTGTATTCGGACGAGCAATGAGCAGTTCTTC
CDR3 protein: CASRAGTGCIRTSNEQFF

V gene: TRBV30
clone size: -
J gene: TRBJ2-2
D gene: -
CDR3 DNA: TGTGCCTGGTCCGACGGCCCCTCGGAGCTGTTTTTT
CDR3 protein: CAWSDGPSELFF

V gene: TRBV10-3
clone size: -
J gene: TRBJ2-1
D gene: TRBD2
CDR3 DNA: TGTGCCATCAGTGAGTCATTAGCGGGAGAAAATGAGCAGTTCTTC
CDR3 protein: CAISESLAGENEQFF

V gene: TRBV5-4
clone size: -
J gene: TRBJ2-1
D gene: -
CDR3 DNA: TGTGCCAGCAGCTTGGAAGGAGAGCAGTTCTTC
CDR3 protein: CASSLEGEQFF

V gene: TRBV19
clone size: -
J gene: TRBJ2-5
D gene: TRBD1
CDR3 DNA: TGTGCCAGTAGTCAGCAACCGGGACAGGGACACGAGACCCAGTACTTC
CDR3 protein: CASSQQPGQGHETQYF

V gene: TRBV6-1
clone size: once
J gene: TRBJ2-5
D gene: TRBD1
CDR3 DNA: TGTGCCAGCAGGCGGGACAGGGGAGTTGAGACCCAGTACTTC
CDR3 protein: CASRRDRGVETQYF

V gene: TRBV2
clone size: -
J gene: TRBJ2-5
D gene: -
CDR3 DNA: TGTGCCAGCACCGTCGGGGGAGAGACCCAGTACTTC
CDR3 protein: CASTVGGETQYF

V gene: TRBV11-2
clone size: -
J gene: TRBJ2-3
D gene: -
CDR3 DNA: TGTGCCAGCAGCCCAGACCAAGTCGGCGATACGCAGTATTTT
CDR3 protein: CASSPDQVGDTQYF

V gene: TRBV27
clone size: -
J gene: TRBJ1-4
D gene: -
CDR3 DNA: TGTGCCAGCAGCGGGATAACTAATGAAAAACTGTTTTTT
CDR3 protein: CASSGITNEKLFF